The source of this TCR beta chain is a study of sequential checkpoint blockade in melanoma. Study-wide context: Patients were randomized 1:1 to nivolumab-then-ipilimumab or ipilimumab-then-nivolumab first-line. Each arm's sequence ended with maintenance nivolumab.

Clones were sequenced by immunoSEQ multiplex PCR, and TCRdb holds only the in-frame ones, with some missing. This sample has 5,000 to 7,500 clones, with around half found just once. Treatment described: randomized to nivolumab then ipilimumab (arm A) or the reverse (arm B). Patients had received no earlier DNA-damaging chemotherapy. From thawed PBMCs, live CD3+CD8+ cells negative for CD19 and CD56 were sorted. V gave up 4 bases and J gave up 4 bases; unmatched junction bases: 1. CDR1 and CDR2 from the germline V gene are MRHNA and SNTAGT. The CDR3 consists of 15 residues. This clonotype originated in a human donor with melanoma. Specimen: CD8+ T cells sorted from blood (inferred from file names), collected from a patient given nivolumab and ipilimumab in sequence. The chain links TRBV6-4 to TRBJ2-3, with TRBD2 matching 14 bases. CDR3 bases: TGTGCCAGCAGTGCGACTAGCGGGGGGGCAGATACGCAGTATTTT. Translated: CASSATSGGADTQYF.